The sample holds a few counts of the clone carrying this TCR beta chain. Each cDNA molecule in the library carried unique molecular identifiers. TCRdb analysed the RACE reads with MiXCR anew, one entry per CDR3 protein. There are 85,000 to 100,000 distinct CDR3 sequences in the sample; more than 9.5% occur only once, and under 2.5% lies in the top ten. This sample is drawn from a study of human T cells and chemical hapten exposure. This CDR3 contains 19 residues. With 4 bases clipped from V and 2 bases from J, the junction kept 14 bases outside the gene matches. Germline V CDR1 and CDR2: SGHKS, YYEKEE (reference sequence). Time point denoted: patch test 2, 6 weeks after DPC sensitization. Treatment in this sample: therapeutic diphenylcyclopropenone sensitization with weekly scalp DPC. Total RNA came from unfractionated whole blood.

The chain is built from TRBV5-5 and TRBJ2-7, with 14 bases identical to TRBD2. The source material was whole blood, sampled in connection with sensitization to the hapten diphenylcyclopropenone (DPC). The clonotype was recovered from a middle-aged man with alopecia areata. Some clones in this sample may be carry-over from other donors' samples. The CDR3 reads CASSHSVGLAGGLTYEQYF. CDR3 in DNA: TGTGCCAGCAGCCATAGTGTAGGACTAGCGGGAGGACTAACCTACGAGCAGTACTTC.